The 5 T cell receptor beta chains in this list originate from one sample, sequenced in a study of T cell repertoires in aging, cancer and after chemotherapy. Multiplex touch-down PCR with TRB-A/B primers amplified rearranged V-D-J TRB sequences. Via MiXCR, TCRdb re-called the multiplex PCR reads, giving one row per CDR3 protein. There are 2,500 to 3,500 distinct CDR3 sequences in the sample; around 25% occur only once, and under 35% lies in the top ten. The template was genomic DNA from peripheral blood, not RNA. Material: blood. Receptors originate from a human donor with a solid tumor.

This clonotype ranks as large. The CDR3: CASTDLWGRGMEGTEAFF. CDR3 nucleotides: TGTGCCAGTACCGATTTGTGGGGAAGGGGAATGGAGGGAACTGAAGCTTTCTTT. This chain links TRBV19 with TRBJ1-1; perhaps TRBD1 as D (5 bases). Germline V gene lookup returns CDR1 LNHDA and CDR2 SQIVND (reference sequence). The germline V and J ends were trimmed by 7 bases and 5 bases, with 29 bases remaining between them. The length of the CDR3 is 18 residues.

This sequence joins TRBV6-2 or TRBV6-3 and TRBJ1-1; D gene unclear. The CDR3 runs 13 residues. Germline assignment: CDR1 MNHEY and CDR2 SVGEGT. The V end lost 0 bases, the J end lost 8 bases, and 10 bases lay between the germline ends. The CDR3 DNA follows: TGTGCCAGCAGTTACTCGAGCAGAACGGAAGCTTTCTTT. Its translation is CASSYSSRTEAFF.

Here the CDR3 DNA reads TGCAGTGCTCCGGGACAGCGCTACGAGCAGTACTTC. Amino acids: CSAPGQRYEQYF. The chain uses TRBV20-1 and TRBJ2-7; 7 positions agree with TRBD1. CDR1 and CDR2 from the germline V gene are DFQATT and SNEGSKA (reference sequence). This CDR3 spans 12 amino acids. J was trimmed by 3 bases and V by 5 bases; bases with no gene match: 4.

This clonotype was observed a handful of times. V and J are TRBV5-5 and TRBJ2-7; D is possibly TRBD1 (6 bases). The CDR3 has 15 amino acids. The ends were cut back, 1 base at V and 3 bases at J, with 14 bases in the middle. Germline-derived CDR1 and CDR2 are SGHKS and YYEKEE (reference sequence). The CDR3 nucleotides are TGTGCCAGCAGCTTGTTGGGGGCAGAAGACTACGAGCAGTACTTC. Its translation: CASSLLGAEDYEQYF. Complete variable domain (other parts from reference TRBV5-5 and TRBJ2-7): DAGVTQSPTHLIKTRGQQVTLRCSPISGHKSVSWYQQVLGQGPQFIFQYYEKEERGRGNFPDRFSARQFPNYSSELNVNALLLGDSALYLCASSLLGAEDYEQYFGPGTRLTVT.

The chain combines TRBV6-1 with TRBJ1-4; D is unresolved. Germline V lookup: CDR1 MNHNS, CDR2 SASEGT. The length of the CDR3 is 15 residues. Trimming removed 5 bases from V and 5 bases from J, with 15 bases in between. CDR3 protein: CASSSLRAPNEKLFF. The CDR3, as DNA: TGTGCCAGCAGTTCCCTGCGGGCCCCCAATGAAAAACTGTTTTTT.